This TCR beta chain came from a study of control samples from healthy donors and cancer patients. Method: immunoSEQ multiplex PCR; TCRdb's copy keeps in-frame clones and lacks some. The sample consists of 65,000 to 90,000 clones, approximately 87% of them appearing once. This CDR3 contains 15 residues. The V end lost 4 bases, the J end lost 3 bases, and 15 bases lay between the germline ends. Germline values: CDR1 LGHNA, CDR2 YSLEER. The chain couples TRBV4-3 to TRBJ1-1; the D gene is possibly TRBD1 (6 bases). The sample taken for sequencing was blood. This TCR came from a man over 45 in good health. CDR3 residues: CASSRGGARDTEAFF. CDR3 nucleotides: TGCGCCAGCAGCCGCGGGGGGGCGCGGGACACTGAAGCTTTCTTT.